This T cell receptor (beta chain) was recovered during a study of lymphopenia after photon versus proton radiotherapy. Findings of the study overall: Oligoclonal CD8+ Temra expansion after nadir drove photon patients' diversity drop. Post-nadir TCR diversity decline inversely tracked overall survival among those who died. Better survival with proton therapy was suggested as possible, not demonstrated.

The repertoire was sequenced with immunoSEQ multiplex PCR; TCRdb's copy has only in-frame clones and lacks some. The sample gives tens of thousands of clones, about 86% of which show up once; 1.2% to 1.5% is in the top ten. CDR3 length equals 14 residues. Per the germline V gene, CDR1 is SGHAT and CDR2 is FQDESV (reference sequence). V lost 5 bases and J lost 1; bases outside the gene matches: 2. On this clone: Its antigen is still unknown.

The chain uses TRBV11-1 and TRBJ2-5; TRBD1 matches at 9 bases. The sample here was peripheral blood, taken from a patient treated with proton-based radiotherapy. The TCR comes from a man between 60 and 75 years old with pancreatic cancer. The CDR3 nucleotides read TGTGCCAGCAGCCAACAGGGGGCCCAAGAGACCCAGTACTTC. Protein product: CASSQQGAQETQYF. Filled out from reference TRBV11-1 and TRBJ2-5, the complete variable domain reads EAEVAQSPRYKITEKSQAVAFWCDPISGHATLYWYRQILGQGPELLVQFQDESVVDDSQLPKDRFSAERLKGVDSTLKIQPAELGDSAMYLCASSQQGAQETQYFGPGTRLLVL.